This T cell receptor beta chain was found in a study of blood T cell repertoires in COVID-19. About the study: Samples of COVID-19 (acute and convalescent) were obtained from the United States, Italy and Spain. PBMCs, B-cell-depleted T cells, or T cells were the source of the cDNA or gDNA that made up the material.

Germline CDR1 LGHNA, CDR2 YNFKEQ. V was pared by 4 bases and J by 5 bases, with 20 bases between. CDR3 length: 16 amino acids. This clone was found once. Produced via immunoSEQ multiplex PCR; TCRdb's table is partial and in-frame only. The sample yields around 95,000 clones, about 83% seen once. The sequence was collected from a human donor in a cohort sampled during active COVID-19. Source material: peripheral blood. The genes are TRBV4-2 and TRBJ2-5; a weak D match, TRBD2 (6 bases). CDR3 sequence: CASSRTSGTSGETQYF. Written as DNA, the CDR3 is TGTGCCAGCAGCCGCACATCCGGGACTTCTGGCGAGACCCAGTACTTC.